The 8 T cell receptor beta chains in this list originate from one sample, sequenced in a study of blood T cell repertoires in COVID-19. Profiling relied on immunoSEQ multiplex PCR, and the TCRdb table lists in-frame clones only, not all of them. The table lists more than 12,000 clones, 87% of them singletons. The sequenced sample was peripheral blood. The origin of the receptors is a human donor in a cohort sampled during active COVID-19.

The genes are TRBV6-5 and TRBJ2-3, with 7 nucleotides matching TRBD1. This CDR3 has 14 residues. The ends lost 6 bases at V and 1 base at J; junction bases unmatched: 4. Germline lookup yields CDR1 MNHEY and CDR2 SVGAGI. The CDR3 protein is CASRSTGGTDTQYF. The CDR3 DNA reads TGTGCCAGCAGATCCACAGGGGGCACAGATACGCAGTATTTT.

The chain is built from TRBV7-9 and TRBJ2-7, with TRBD2 matching 12 bases. This CDR3 comprises 17 residues. The germline V gene has CDR1 SEHNR and CDR2 FQNEAQ (reference sequence). V shed 5 bases and J 3 bases; nucleotides not matched to a gene: 11. CDR3 in DNA: TGTGCCAGCAGCCCCGACGGTGGACTAGCGGGATTCTACGAGCAGTACTTC. It codes for CASSPDGGLAGFYEQYF.

The rearrangement joins TRBV9 to TRBJ1-3, with 9 bases fitting TRBD1. The CDR3 contains 17 residues. Germline values: CDR1 SGDLS, CDR2 YYNGEE. The V segment lost 3 bases and the J segment 0 bases; nucleotides outside the gene matches: 7. The CDR3 DNA reads TGTGCCAGCAGCGACCCCCGGGACAGGGACTCTGGAAACACCATATATTTT. Encoded protein: CASSDPRDRDSGNTIYF.

This clone was observed a single time. The chain joins TRBV9 to TRBJ2-1, with 12 bases fitting TRBD1. CDR1 and CDR2 (germline): SGDLS, YYNGEE. This CDR3 has 15 amino acids. The V and J ends lost 4 bases and 9 bases, in that order; junction bases with no gene match: 8. The CDR3 coding sequence is TGTGCCAGCAGCACCACCGGGACAGGGGGCAGTGAGCAGTTCTTC. Its protein product is CASSTTGTGGSEQFF.

This chain links TRBV18 with TRBJ2-7; tentatively, D is TRBD2 (6 bases). The V end lost 3 bases, the J end lost 3 bases, and 9 bases lay between the germline ends. From germline, CDR1 is KGHSH and CDR2 LQKENI. The CDR3 contains 13 residues. The CDR3 spells CASSPGGFYEQYF. CDR3 in DNA: TGTGCCAGCTCACCCGGAGGGTTCTACGAGCAGTACTTC.

This rearrangement joins TRBV11-2 to TRBJ2-7, with 9 bases fitting TRBD1. The CDR3 is made up of 18 amino acids. V lost 1 base and J lost 2; bases outside the gene matches: 12. Germline CDR1 SGHAT, CDR2 FQNNGV. CDR3 residues: CASSLALTGTGRAYEQYF. The CDR3 DNA reads TGTGCCAGCAGCTTAGCACTAACCGGGACAGGGAGGGCCTACGAGCAGTACTTC.

The rearrangement uses TRBV2 and TRBJ2-3; no firm D call. Germline CDR1 is SNHLY and CDR2 is FYNNEI. The CDR3 consists of 13 residues. V was cut by 6 bases and J by 1 base, with 8 bases left in between. The CDR3 DNA reads TGTGCCAGCAGCCCCCAGGGCACAGATACGCAGTATTTT. The encoded protein is CASSPQGTDTQYF.

This clone has more than one count but fewer than ten. CDR3 amino acids: CASSLGQGAYEQYF. The DNA of the CDR3 is TGTGCCAGCAGCTTGGGACAGGGCGCCTACGAGCAGTACTTC. This chain links TRBV11-3 with TRBJ2-7; 9 nucleotides agree with TRBD1. V gave up 3 bases and J gave up 2 bases; unmatched junction bases: 2. Germline V gene sequence: CDR1 SGHNT, CDR2 YENEEA. There are 14 residues in the CDR3.